The source of this T cell receptor (beta chain) is a study of blood T cell repertoires in COVID-19. Background on the study: The United States, Italy and Spain provided the acute and convalescent COVID-19 samples.

V lost 6 bases and J 4 bases, leaving 15 bases between the germline ends. Germline V gene lookup returns CDR1 MGHRA and CDR2 YSYEKL. This CDR3 contains 15 residues. The assay was immunoSEQ multiplex PCR, and TCRdb's table has in-frame clones only and misses some. In the table there are around 140,000 clones, about nine tenths of which are singletons. The TCR originated in a man in his forties or fifties with active COVID-19. The V and J genes are TRBV4-1 and TRBJ1-4, with D unresolved. The sequencing input was peripheral blood. The CDR3 DNA reads as TGCGCCAGCAGGCCGACGGGGTTGGGTAATGAAAAACTGTTTTTT. Its translation is CASRPTGLGNEKLFF.